This T cell receptor beta chain was captured in a study of shared clonotypes between healthy human individuals. With regard to this clone: Its antigen remains unidentified.

Each subset's genomic DNA was split evenly across several immunoSEQ plates. TCRdb's copy holds only in-frame clones and misses some; the assay was immunoSEQ multiplex PCR. The repertoire includes roughly 2.4 million clones, approximately 95% of them detected once, and roughly 0.13% sits in the top ten. Study-wide results and caveats: For naive CD4 cells, approximately 4.8% of clonotypes were shared across a few donors.

Germline CDR1 reads MGHRA; CDR2 reads YSYEKL. With 0 bases clipped from V and 2 bases from J, the junction kept 7 bases outside the gene matches. The CDR3 has 16 amino acids. Division of CD4+ cells produced a CD45RA+ naive subset and a CD45RA-negative memory subset. This clonotype was obtained from a young man in good health. Input material: naive CD4+ T cells sorted from blood. The subset is: CD45RA+ positively selected. The rearrangement joins TRBV4-1 to TRBJ2-7; 7 nucleotides line up with TRBD2. As DNA, the CDR3 is TGCGCCAGCAGCCAAGACGAGGGAGGGCCCACCTACGAGCAGTACTTC. Translated, it gives CASSQDEGGPTYEQYF.